The rows below give T cell receptor beta chains drawn from one sample of a study of tissue T cells after allogeneic stem cell transplantation. Here immunoSEQ multiplex PCR was the method, and the copy in TCRdb shows in-frame clones only, minus some. This table has about 5,800 clones, 50% to 70% appearing once. The sequencing here drew on tissue from the jejunum, taken at autopsy. The receptors were sampled from an older male donor with lung cancer. Both conserved end residues are trimmed from each CDR3. Fields, in order: V gene, J gene, CDR3 protein.

v_gene: TRBV18; j_gene: TRBJ2-7; CDR3aa: ASSPPGLNSYEQY
v_gene: TRBV7-8; j_gene: TRBJ1-4; CDR3aa: ASSFPGTGSGKLF
v_gene: TRBV9; j_gene: TRBJ2-1; CDR3aa: ASSVGGNSYNEQF
v_gene: TRBV7-3; j_gene: TRBJ2-7; CDR3aa: ASSPSGQFYEQY
v_gene: TRBV7-2; j_gene: TRBJ2-2; CDR3aa: ASSLDPSLAGELF
v_gene: TRBV5-1; j_gene: TRBJ2-2; CDR3aa: ASSVGANTGELF
v_gene: TRBV19; j_gene: TRBJ2-6; CDR3aa: ASSDRGGSGANVLT
v_gene: TRBV3-1/TRBV3-2; j_gene: TRBJ1-2; CDR3aa: ASSPGQGALGGYT
v_gene: TRBV6-5; j_gene: TRBJ2-2; CDR3aa: ASTGRATGELF
v_gene: TRBV6-6; j_gene: TRBJ2-5; CDR3aa: ASSYPRPERETQY
v_gene: TRBV10-1; j_gene: TRBJ1-4; CDR3aa: ASSSWRTGEEKLF
v_gene: TRBV2; j_gene: TRBJ1-4; CDR3aa: ASTTDSRGEGNEKLF
v_gene: TRBV6-5; j_gene: TRBJ2-7; CDR3aa: ASSYSPGLAYEQY
v_gene: TRBV19; j_gene: TRBJ2-3; CDR3aa: ASSMELTSTDTQY
v_gene: TRBV24-1; j_gene: TRBJ2-3; CDR3aa: ATSDPQGNTDTQY
v_gene: TRBV6-2/TRBV6-3; j_gene: TRBJ2-2; CDR3aa: ASSSNRAGELF
v_gene: TRBV10-1; j_gene: TRBJ2-7; CDR3aa: ASSETAPLPGAYEQY
v_gene: TRBV12-2; j_gene: TRBJ1-1; CDR3aa: ASRLPGNTEAF
v_gene: TRBV5-1; j_gene: TRBJ2-2; CDR3aa: ASSTGLAGGTTGELF
v_gene: TRBV19; j_gene: TRBJ2-3; CDR3aa: ASKVQDTQY
v_gene: TRBV6-5; j_gene: TRBJ2-5; CDR3aa: ATTPTSPRETQY
v_gene: TRBV12-5; j_gene: TRBJ1-2; CDR3aa: ASGPLSRQGDVYGYT
v_gene: TRBV12-5; j_gene: TRBJ2-3; CDR3aa: ASGLTGGVNRVTDTQY
v_gene: TRBV7-2; j_gene: TRBJ2-7; CDR3aa: ASSLEGTSGAEQY
v_gene: TRBV5-1; j_gene: TRBJ2-2; CDR3aa: ASSLDSLPTGELF
v_gene: TRBV30; j_gene: TRBJ1-1; CDR3aa: AFIPRTREAF
v_gene: TRBV5-5; j_gene: TRBJ1-5; CDR3aa: ASSLIPRNQPQH
v_gene: TRBV3-1/TRBV3-2; j_gene: TRBJ2-3; CDR3aa: ASSSRTSGRGDTQY
v_gene: TRBV11-3; j_gene: TRBJ2-3; CDR3aa: ASSLIGTDTQY
v_gene: TRBV6-5; j_gene: TRBJ1-5; CDR3aa: ASRDREDQPQH
v_gene: TRBV24-1; j_gene: TRBJ2-2; CDR3aa: ATSDYQGANTGELF
v_gene: TRBV6-5; j_gene: TRBJ2-3; CDR3aa: ASSVGGITDTQY
v_gene: TRBV12-3/TRBV12-4; j_gene: TRBJ2-5; CDR3aa: AINRRGGETQY
v_gene: TRBV13; j_gene: TRBJ2-5; CDR3aa: ASSLATTSRGETQY
v_gene: TRBV29-1; j_gene: TRBJ1-4; CDR3aa: SVGLATGKGSGEKLF
v_gene: TRBV27; j_gene: TRBJ2-7; CDR3aa: ASSLVAGGQQY
v_gene: TRBV6-5; j_gene: TRBJ2-3; CDR3aa: ASRTPLWPADTQY
v_gene: TRBV7-2; j_gene: TRBJ1-6; CDR3aa: ASSSAAVQNSPLH
v_gene: TRBV6-6; j_gene: TRBJ1-6; CDR3aa: ASSYMGGSINSPLH
v_gene: TRBV19; j_gene: TRBJ1-5; CDR3aa: ASSIGQVSPQH
v_gene: TRBV24-1; j_gene: TRBJ2-5; CDR3aa: ATSEAEQGDLLQETQY
v_gene: TRBV2; j_gene: TRBJ2-5; CDR3aa: ATQTGLAETQY
v_gene: TRBV12-3/TRBV12-4; j_gene: TRBJ2-3; CDR3aa: ASSIGSTDTQY
v_gene: TRBV18; j_gene: TRBJ2-1; CDR3aa: ASSPRLAGGSGEQF
v_gene: TRBV4-3; j_gene: TRBJ1-2; CDR3aa: ASSQDFRQGYGYT
v_gene: TRBV28; j_gene: TRBJ2-7; CDR3aa: ASSYDSAYEQY
v_gene: TRBV5-4; j_gene: TRBJ2-4; CDR3aa: ASSLAGTSGNIQY
v_gene: TRBV6-6; j_gene: TRBJ2-3; CDR3aa: ASIPAGITDTQY
v_gene: TRBV7-9; j_gene: TRBJ2-4; CDR3aa: ASRPITGAQLRNIQY
v_gene: TRBV7-8; j_gene: TRBJ2-5; CDR3aa: ASSLAGLAGAGETQY